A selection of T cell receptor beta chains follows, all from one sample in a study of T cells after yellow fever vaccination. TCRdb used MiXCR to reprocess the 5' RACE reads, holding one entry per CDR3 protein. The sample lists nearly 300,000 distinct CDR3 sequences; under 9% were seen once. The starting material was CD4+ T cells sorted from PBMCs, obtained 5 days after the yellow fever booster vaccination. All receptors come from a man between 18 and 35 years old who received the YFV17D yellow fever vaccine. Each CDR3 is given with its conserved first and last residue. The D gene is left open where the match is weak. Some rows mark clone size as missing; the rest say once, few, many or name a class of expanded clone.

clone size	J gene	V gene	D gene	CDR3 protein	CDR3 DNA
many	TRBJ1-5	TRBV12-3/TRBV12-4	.	CASSPPPGKQPQHF	TGTGCCAGCAGTCCCCCTCCGGGGAAACAGCCCCAGCATTTT
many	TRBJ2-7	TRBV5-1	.	CASSYREAYEQYF	TGCGCCAGCAGCTACAGGGAGGCCTACGAGCAGTACTTC
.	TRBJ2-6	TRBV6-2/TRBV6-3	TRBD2	CASRRTSGGAPGANVLTF	TGTGCCAGCAGGCGTACTAGCGGGGGGGCCCCTGGGGCCAACGTCCTGACTTTC
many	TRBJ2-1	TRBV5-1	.	CASSFGGNEQFF	TGCGCCAGCAGCTTTGGGGGCAATGAGCAGTTCTTC
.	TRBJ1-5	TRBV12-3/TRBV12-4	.	CASSLFAGVGQPQHF	TGTGCCAGCAGTTTGTTTGCGGGGGTTGGTCAGCCCCAGCATTTT
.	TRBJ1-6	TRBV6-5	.	CASRSQGRSPLHF	TGTGCCAGCAGGTCACAGGGACGTTCACCCCTCCACTTT
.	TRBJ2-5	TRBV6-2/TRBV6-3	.	CASSYRFGTQETQYF	TGTGCCAGCAGTTACCGATTTGGGACCCAAGAGACCCAGTACTTC
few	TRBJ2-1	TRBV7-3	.	CASSLDSSEQFF	TGTGCCAGCAGCTTAGACAGCAGCGAGCAGTTCTTC
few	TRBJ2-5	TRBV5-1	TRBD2	CASRGSGEETQYF	TGCGCCAGCAGGGGCAGCGGGGAAGAGACCCAGTACTTC
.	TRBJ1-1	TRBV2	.	CASSKARNGEAFF	TGTGCCAGCAGCAAAGCCAGAAACGGAGAAGCTTTCTTT
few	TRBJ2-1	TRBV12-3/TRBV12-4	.	CASSYFGQSNEQFF	TGTGCCAGCAGTTATTTTGGACAGTCTAATGAGCAGTTCTTC
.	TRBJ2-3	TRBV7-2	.	CASSLRGQFTDTQYF	TGTGCCAGCAGCTTACGCGGACAGTTCACAGATACGCAGTATTTT
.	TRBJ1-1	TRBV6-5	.	CASSYLQGSLEAFF	TGTGCCAGCAGTTACTTACAGGGATCTCTTGAAGCTTTCTTT
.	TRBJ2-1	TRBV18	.	CASSPPGTHNEQFF	TGTGCCAGCTCACCTCCCGGGACACACAATGAGCAGTTCTTC
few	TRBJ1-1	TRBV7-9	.	CAVRGTEAFF	TGTGCCGTACGGGGGACTGAAGCTTTCTTT
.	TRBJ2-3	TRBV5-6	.	CASSFFGGPDTQYF	TGTGCCAGCAGCTTTTTCGGGGGGCCAGATACGCAGTATTTT
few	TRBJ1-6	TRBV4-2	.	CASSPQTGTDGFALHF	TGTGCCAGCAGCCCCCAAACAGGGACCGACGGCTTCGCCCTCCACTTT
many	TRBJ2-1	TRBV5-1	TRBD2	CASSGQAGGLNEQFF	TGCGCCAGCAGCGGTCAAGCGGGGGGGCTGAATGAGCAGTTCTTC
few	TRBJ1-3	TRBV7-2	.	CASSPTGVDTIYF	TGTGCCAGCAGCCCTACGGGAGTGGACACCATATATTTT
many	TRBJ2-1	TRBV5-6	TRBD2	CASSSWARTSGENEQFF	TGTGCCAGCAGTTCCTGGGCCAGGACTAGCGGGGAGAATGAGCAGTTCTTC
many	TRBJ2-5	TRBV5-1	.	CASSWQDRSLETQYF	TGCGCCAGCAGCTGGCAGGACAGATCACTAGAGACCCAGTACTTC
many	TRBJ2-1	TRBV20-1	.	CSASASIYNEQFF	TGCAGTGCTAGTGCTAGCATATACAATGAGCAGTTCTTC
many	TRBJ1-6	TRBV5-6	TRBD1	CASSHGDRENSPLHF	TGTGCCAGCAGCCATGGGGACAGGGAAAATTCACCCCTCCACTTT
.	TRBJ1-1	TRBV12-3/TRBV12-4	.	CASSWTAMNTEAFF	TGTGCCAGCAGCTGGACTGCCATGAACACTGAAGCTTTCTTT
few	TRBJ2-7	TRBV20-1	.	CSASSATRLIYEQYF	TGCAGTGCTAGTAGCGCAACTAGACTTATCTACGAGCAGTACTTC